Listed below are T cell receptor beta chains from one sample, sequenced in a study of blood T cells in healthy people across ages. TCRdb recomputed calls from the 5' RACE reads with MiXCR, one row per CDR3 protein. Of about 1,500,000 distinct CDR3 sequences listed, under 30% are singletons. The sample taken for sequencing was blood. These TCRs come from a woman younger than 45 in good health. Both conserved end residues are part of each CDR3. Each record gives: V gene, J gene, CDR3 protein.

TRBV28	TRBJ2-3	CASSLMGRGDTQYF
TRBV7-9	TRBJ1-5	CASSLEAGTSNQPQHF
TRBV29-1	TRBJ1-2	CGVLQGRGYTF
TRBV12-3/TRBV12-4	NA	CASSLQLEKTYEQYF
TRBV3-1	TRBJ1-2	CASSPYTSLGNYGYTF
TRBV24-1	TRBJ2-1	CATSDSSGSDEQLF
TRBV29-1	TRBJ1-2	CSVFPGGTRLYCYTF
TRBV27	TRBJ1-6	CASSSQGGDNSPLHF
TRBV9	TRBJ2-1	CAGSALASGGAGEQFF
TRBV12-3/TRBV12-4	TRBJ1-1	CASSLSELMNTEAFF
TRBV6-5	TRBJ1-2	CASSYFVPRAYNYGYTF
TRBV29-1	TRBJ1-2	CSVGGTALGYTF
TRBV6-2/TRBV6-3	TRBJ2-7	CASSRGARGDSYEQYF
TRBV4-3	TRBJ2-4	CASSQDRVGLAKNIQYF
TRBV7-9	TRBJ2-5	CASSFPAQYF
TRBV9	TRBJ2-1	CASSVDGSGNGEQFF
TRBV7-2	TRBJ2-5	CASSTSGGAETQYF
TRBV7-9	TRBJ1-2	CASSFDGYGYTF
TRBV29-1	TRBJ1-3	CSVDVGGSSGNTIYF
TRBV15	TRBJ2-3	CATSRDSPTSGKGYTQYF
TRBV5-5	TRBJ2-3	CASSLAMNMDF
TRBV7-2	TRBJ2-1	CASNLGRVESEQFF
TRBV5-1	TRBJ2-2	CASSPANSGTGELFF
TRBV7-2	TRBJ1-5	CASSWKGQDNQPQHF
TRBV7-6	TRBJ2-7	CASSLGPSGGYEQYF
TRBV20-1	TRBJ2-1	CSGERGEYSEQFF
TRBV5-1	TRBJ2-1	CASTKGGTSGKGEQFF
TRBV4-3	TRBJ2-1	CASSQVWVSYNEQFF
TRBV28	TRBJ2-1	CASTDPGDEQFF
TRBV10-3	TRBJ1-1	CAISGQQGRNTEAFF
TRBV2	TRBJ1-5	CASRVYRDSNQPQHF
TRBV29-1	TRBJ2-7	CSVEYSGTSYEQYF
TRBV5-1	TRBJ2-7	CASSSPGEYF
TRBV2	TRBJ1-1	CASSKEGGRGNTEAFF
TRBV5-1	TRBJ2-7	CASTIDGTGVFPSSYEQYF
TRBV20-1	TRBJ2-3	CSAREGTSGGADTQYF
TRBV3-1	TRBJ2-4	CASSRGWGRNIQYF
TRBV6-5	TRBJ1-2	CASTGTPLGGYTF
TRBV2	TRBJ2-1	CASSEVKDKSYNEQFF
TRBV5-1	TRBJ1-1	CASRLSPNTEAFF
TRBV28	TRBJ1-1	CASVVQGRGTEAFF
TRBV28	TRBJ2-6	CAGSLSGAGANVLTF
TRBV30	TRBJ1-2	CAWRTPQGCTF
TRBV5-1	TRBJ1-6	CASSLGQSSVSSNSPLHF
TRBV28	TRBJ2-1	CAAWKAGREQFF
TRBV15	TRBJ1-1	CATSRDRNGQTGAFF
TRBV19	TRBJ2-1	CASRLAGPYNEQFF
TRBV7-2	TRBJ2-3	CASSLKRVPDTQYF
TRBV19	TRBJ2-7	CASSVGGKYEQYF
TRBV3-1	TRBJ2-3	CASSRRQGGKGTDTQYF
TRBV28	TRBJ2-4	CASSLLSRADEKNIQYF
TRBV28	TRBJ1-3	CASSSDRGENTIYF
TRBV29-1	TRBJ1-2	CSGGQGRKGYTF